Listed below are T cell receptor beta chains from one sample, sequenced in a study of T cells after yellow fever vaccination. TCRdb ran MiXCR on the 5' RACE reads and lists one entry per CDR3 protein. The sample yields about 210,000 distinct CDR3 sequences, approximately 6.8% seen once. The specimen was CD4+ T cells sorted from PBMCs, collected on the day of the yellow fever booster vaccination. The receptor set was obtained from a young man who received the YFV17D yellow fever vaccine. CDR3s include the opening cysteine and the closing phenylalanine or tryptophan. Fields, in order: J gene, D gene, clone size, V gene, CDR3 protein, CDR3 DNA. The D gene is left open where the match is weak. Clone size appears in some rows only: once, few, many, or a class for an expanded clone.

TRBJ2-3 - many TRBV12-3/TRBV12-4 CASSFTRGTDTQYF TGTGCCAGCAGTTTCACCCGGGGCACAGATACGCAGTATTTT
TRBJ2-1 - many TRBV12-3/TRBV12-4 CASSLLLAGAHEQFF TGTGCCAGCAGTTTGCTCCTAGCTGGTGCCCATGAGCAGTTCTTC
TRBJ2-3 TRBD2 few TRBV5-1 CASSLEGGSYTDTQYF TGCGCCAGCAGCTTGGAGGGAGGGAGCTACACAGATACGCAGTATTTT
TRBJ1-6 - - TRBV6-5 CASSQTFRPPLHF TGTGCCAGCAGTCAGACATTCAGACCACCCCTCCACTTT
TRBJ2-5 - many TRBV19 CASSPSRGPQETQYF TGTGCCAGTAGTCCCTCCCGCGGACCCCAAGAGACCCAGTACTTC
TRBJ1-1 - few TRBV20-1 CSATRGDPNEAFF TGCAGTGCCACCCGGGGGGATCCAAATGAAGCTTTCTTT
TRBJ2-5 - many TRBV28 CASRPQGQHQETQYF TGTGCCAGCAGACCCCAAGGACAGCACCAAGAGACCCAGTACTTC
TRBJ2-3 - - TRBV7-2 CASSLNLASMGTQYF TGTGCCAGCAGCTTAAATCTCGCGAGCATGGGTACGCAGTATTTT
TRBJ1-3 - many TRBV29-1 CSVDDDSGNTIYF TGCAGCGTTGATGACGACTCTGGAAACACCATATATTTT
TRBJ2-7 TRBD2 - TRBV9 CASSVAGGVVYEQYF TGTGCCAGCAGCGTCGCCGGGGGGGTAGTATACGAGCAGTACTTC
TRBJ2-5 - - TRBV7-2 CASSSLSGQMIRGTQYF TGTGCCAGCAGCTCCCTCTCGGGCCAGATGATTAGAGGGACCCAGTACTTC
TRBJ2-1 TRBD2 - TRBV3-1 CASSQPTSGSGDEQFF TGTGCCAGCAGCCAGCCCACTAGCGGGAGTGGCGATGAGCAGTTCTTC
TRBJ2-2 - many TRBV10-3 CAIREGAANTGELFF TGTGCCATCAGGGAGGGGGCCGCGAACACCGGGGAGCTGTTTTTT
TRBJ2-1 - many TRBV12-3/TRBV12-4 CASSLGSGFYNEQFF TGTGCCAGCAGTTTAGGTAGTGGGTTTTACAATGAGCAGTTCTTC
TRBJ2-5 - - TRBV20-1 CSASKGGGKETQYF TGCAGTGCTAGTAAGGGTGGGGGCAAAGAGACCCAGTACTTC
TRBJ2-2 - few TRBV5-5 CASSLNRGQGAGELFF TGTGCCAGCAGCCTCAATAGGGGTCAAGGTGCCGGGGAGCTGTTTTTT
TRBJ2-6 - few TRBV7-2 CASSLDSWRANVLTF TGTGCCAGCAGTCTTGACAGCTGGAGGGCCAACGTCCTGACTTTC
TRBJ1-5 - - TRBV7-2 CASSLIRGPNQPQHF TGTGCCAGCAGCTTAATTAGGGGCCCTAATCAGCCCCAGCATTTT
TRBJ1-5 - - TRBV15 CATRLGGNSNQPQHF TGTGCCACCAGGTTAGGGGGAAATAGCAATCAGCCCCAGCATTTT
TRBJ2-7 - - TRBV6-1 CASGTNPPYEQYF TGTGCCAGCGGAACGAATCCTCCCTACGAGCAGTACTTC
TRBJ2-3 TRBD2 few TRBV6-5 CASSYSVIIAGASTDTQYF TGTGCCAGCAGTTACTCGGTTATAATAGCGGGAGCTAGCACAGATACGCAGTATTTT
TRBJ1-1 - - TRBV18 CASSPAREGWTEAFF TGTGCCAGCTCACCTGCCCGGGAGGGGTGGACTGAAGCTTTCTTT
TRBJ2-7 - many TRBV29-1 CSASGQAQQYF TGCAGCGCGAGCGGGCAGGCGCAGCAGTACTTC
TRBJ2-5 TRBD2 few TRBV11-2 CASSLSGRWEETQYF TGTGCCAGCAGCTTATCCGGGAGGTGGGAAGAGACCCAGTACTTC
TRBJ1-2 - few TRBV7-2 CASRRNRQHQFDYTF TGTGCCAGCAGGCGTAACAGACAGCATCAGTTCGACTACACCTTC
TRBJ2-1 - many TRBV29-1 CSAAGDSYNEQFF TGCAGCGCCGCAGGGGACTCCTACAATGAGCAGTTCTTC
TRBJ2-7 TRBD2 many TRBV12-3/TRBV12-4 CASSLGTSATYEQYF TGTGCCAGCAGTTTAGGTACTAGCGCGACCTACGAGCAGTACTTC
TRBJ2-5 - many TRBV9 CASSLDTGETQYF TGTGCCAGCAGCCTCGACACTGGTGAGACCCAGTACTTC
TRBJ1-5 - many TRBV10-3 CAISAEPHQPQHF TGTGCCATCAGTGCGGAGCCGCATCAGCCCCAGCATTTT
TRBJ2-1 - many TRBV10-3 CAISEGKYNEQFF TGTGCCATCAGTGAAGGAAAGTACAATGAGCAGTTCTTC
TRBJ2-7 - - TRBV14 CASSQARSVIYEQYF TGTGCCAGCAGCCAAGCGAGGTCAGTCATCTACGAGCAGTACTTC
TRBJ2-1 - - TRBV5-5 CASSVYEHNEQFF TGTGCCAGCAGCGTTTATGAGCACAATGAGCAGTTCTTC
TRBJ2-7 - - TRBV19 CASSKKGYEQYF TGTGCCAGTAGTAAGAAGGGCTACGAGCAGTACTTC
TRBJ2-2 - many TRBV7-3 CASNVAANTGELFF TGTGCCAGCAACGTAGCGGCGAACACCGGGGAGCTGTTTTTT
TRBJ2-2 TRBD1 many TRBV4-2 CASSQDLGQGAGELFF TGTGCCAGCAGCCAAGATCTTGGGCAGGGGGCCGGGGAGCTGTTTTTT
TRBJ2-1 - few TRBV6-5 CASSYMNEQFF TGTGCCAGCAGTTATATGAATGAGCAGTTCTTC
TRBJ2-3 TRBD2 many TRBV20-1 CSASVTGGPTDTQYF TGCAGTGCTAGCGTTACGGGAGGGCCTACAGATACGCAGTATTTT
TRBJ2-7 TRBD1 many TRBV6-2/TRBV6-3 CASSYSGTGGYEQYF TGTGCCAGCAGTTACTCCGGGACAGGGGGCTACGAGCAGTACTTC
TRBJ1-3 TRBD1 few TRBV12-3/TRBV12-4 CASSRRSGQGGGFSGNTIYF TGTGCCAGCAGTCGCCGTTCGGGACAGGGGGGAGGTTTCTCTGGAAACACCATATATTTT
TRBJ1-3 - few TRBV2 CASRLQGSNGNTIYF TGTGCCAGCAGACTTCAGGGGTCGAATGGAAACACCATATATTTT
TRBJ2-5 - many TRBV7-6 CASSNRAGAETQYF TGTGCCAGCAGCAATCGGGCAGGGGCGGAGACCCAGTACTTC
TRBJ2-7 TRBD2 few TRBV19 CASSTPSGRKGEQYF TGTGCCAGTAGTACCCCCAGCGGGAGAAAGGGCGAGCAGTACTTC
TRBJ2-3 - many TRBV7-2 CASSLGSGTVDTQYF TGTGCCAGCAGCTTAGGGAGCGGGACAGTAGATACGCAGTATTTT
TRBJ2-7 - - TRBV5-1 CASSLEPGLTYEQYF TGCGCCAGCAGCTTGGAGCCAGGACTTACCTACGAGCAGTACTTC
TRBJ2-1 TRBD2 - TRBV6-5 CASSLTSGSNNEQFF TGTGCCAGCAGTTTAACTAGCGGGAGTAACAATGAGCAGTTCTTC
TRBJ2-3 TRBD2 many TRBV29-1 CSVEMRGASGLEPDTQYF TGCAGCGTTGAAATGAGAGGGGCTAGCGGGCTTGAGCCAGATACGCAGTATTTT
TRBJ2-5 - many TRBV6-2/TRBV6-3 CASGELKTQYF TGTGCCAGCGGGGAACTGAAGACCCAGTACTTC
TRBJ2-1 TRBD2 many TRBV7-9 CASRIAGYNEQFF TGTGCCAGCCGAATAGCGGGTTACAATGAGCAGTTCTTC
TRBJ2-7 TRBD2 many TRBV18 CASSPSQGGVGASYEQYF TGTGCCAGCTCACCATCCCAGGGAGGGGTAGGAGCGTCCTACGAGCAGTACTTC
TRBJ1-5 - many TRBV20-1 CSARAVDSNQPQHF TGCAGTGCTAGAGCCGTTGATAGCAATCAGCCCCAGCATTTT
TRBJ2-2 TRBD2 - TRBV5-1 CASSFGGRPTGELFF TGCGCCAGCAGCTTTGGCGGGAGACCCACCGGGGAGCTGTTTTTT
TRBJ2-3 TRBD2 many TRBV20-1 CSARTSGKMTDTQYF TGCAGTGCAAGGACTAGCGGGAAGATGACAGATACGCAGTATTTT
TRBJ2-5 TRBD1 few TRBV12-3/TRBV12-4 CASSWAGGYQETQYF TGTGCCAGCAGTTGGGCAGGGGGCTACCAAGAGACCCAGTACTTC
TRBJ2-5 - - TRBV18 CASSPSRVEETQYF TGTGCCAGCTCACCAAGCAGGGTTGAAGAGACCCAGTACTTC
TRBJ2-7 - few TRBV5-1 CASSWSPELEQYF TGCGCCAGCAGCTGGTCCCCGGAGCTCGAGCAGTACTTC
TRBJ2-7 TRBD2 many TRBV20-1 CSARAPGLVSYEQYF TGCAGTGCTAGAGCTCCGGGACTAGTATCCTACGAGCAGTACTTC
TRBJ2-6 - few TRBV5-1 CASRRESGANVLTF TGCGCCAGCAGGAGGGAAAGCGGGGCCAACGTCCTGACTTTC
TRBJ1-1 - few TRBV28 CASTEGQRAFF TGTGCCAGCACCGAGGGGCAGCGAGCTTTCTTT
TRBJ2-3 - many TRBV21-1 CANLDTQYF TGTGCCAACCTAGATACGCAGTATTTT
TRBJ2-2 - few TRBV6-5 CASSRRAGGGTGELFF TGTGCCAGCAGTCGCCGGGCCGGGGGCGGCACCGGGGAGCTGTTTTTT